These 23 T cell receptor beta chains were sequenced from one sample in a study of read filtering for tumor transcriptome and immune sequencing (dated by TCRdb to the early 2020s). These reads were obtained on an Illumina HiSeq 4000. TCR libraries were constructed from 400 ng RNA using the Immunoverse kit, and molecular barcoded adaptors covering alpha/delta and beta/gamma chains were employed. TCRdb trimmed the raw reads at Q25, called clones with MiXCR and kept productive beta chains. Each record represents a unique CDR3 protein, reported with the most common genes and DNA among its rows. Recorded for this sample are about 57,000 distinct CDR3 sequences; approximately 22% of them occurred a single time. The top ten constitute about a sixth of the sample. The sequenced sample consisted of a population of CD138-negative cells sorted from bone marrow. Interpreted using the paper, the cell subset or site label stands for: bone marrow mononuclear cells depleted of CD138+ plasma/myeloma cells by negative magnetic selection. The origin of the receptors is a donor over 35 with multiple myeloma.

This clonotype was observed many times. The rearrangement joins TRBV7-8 to TRBJ2-1; no reliable D call. The V end lost 5 bases, the J end lost 0 bases, and 11 bases lay between the germline ends. Germline V gene lookup returns CDR1 SGHVS and CDR2 FQNEAQ. The CDR3 is 15 residues long. CDR3 coding DNA: TGTGCCAGCAGCCCCCTGGTATTCTCCTACAATGAGCAGTTCTTC. Translation: CASSPLVFSYNEQFF.

This rearrangement joins TRBV28 to TRBJ2-2, with no clear D. Trimming removed 1 base at V and 7 bases at J, with 16 bases between. Germline values: CDR1 MDHEN, CDR2 SYDVKM. This CDR3 has 16 residues. In DNA, the CDR3 is TGTGCCAGCAGTTTATCCCCCCCCGCCACCGTCGGGGAGCTGTTTTTT. Protein product: CASSLSPPATVGELFF.

Comments on this clonotype: The junction and the germline gene differ at one end; a read error may be behind it. The chain joins TRBV7-3 to TRBJ2-1; 7 bases are a match to TRBD1. There are 15 residues in the CDR3. Germline CDR1 and CDR2: SGHTA and FQGTGA. The CDR3 DNA sequence: TGTGCCAGCAGCCGAGACCGGGACAGAGCGAATGAGCAGCTCTTC. It translates to CASSRDRDRANEQLF.

The rearrangement uses TRBV11-2 and TRBJ2-1; D possibly matches TRBD1 or TRBD2 (5 bases each). This CDR3 has 15 residues. Deletions cut 4 bases from V and 5 bases from J, with 15 bases between. The germline CDR1 and CDR2 sequences are SGHAT and FQNNGV. CDR3 sequence: CASSSPGATDNEQFF. The CDR3 DNA reads as TGTGCCAGCAGCTCTCCCGGGGCTACTGACAATGAGCAGTTCTTC. Full variable domain (remainder filled in from reference TRBV11-2 and TRBJ2-1): EAGVAQSPRYKIIEKRQSVAFWCNPISGHATLYWYQQILGQGPKLLIQFQNNGVVDDSQLPKDRFSAERLKGVDSTLKIQPAKLEDSAVYLCASSSPGATDNEQFFGPGTRLTVL.

This clonotype occurred many times. The genes are TRBV2 and TRBJ2-3; possible D gene TRBD1, 6 bases. This CDR3 is 14 amino acids long. CDR1 SNHLY and CDR2 FYNNEI come from the germline V gene. V lost 4 bases, J lost 0 bases, and 8 bases lay in between. CDR3 nucleotide sequence: TGTGCCAGCAGTGCGACAGGAAGCACAGATACGCAGTATTTT. Its translation: CASSATGSTDTQYF.

This clonotype was observed a handful of times. The CDR3 sequence is CATTQYANTGELFF. CDR3 coding DNA: TGTGCCACCACCCAGTACGCGAACACCGGGGAGCTGTTTTTT. The chain joins TRBV19 to TRBJ2-2; D is undetermined. Germline V lookup: CDR1 LNHDA, CDR2 SQIVND (reference sequence). The CDR3 loop spans 14 amino acids. Trimming took 10 bases from V and 0 from J, leaving 12 bases between them.

Of note for this clonotype: Given a much more abundant clone one base away, this may be a read error. The conserved phenylalanine or tryptophan normally closing the CDR3 is absent here, so this likely arose from a read error. The chain joins TRBV19 to TRBJ2-2, with 9 bases identical to TRBD2. In germline, CDR1 is LNHDA, CDR2 SQIVND (reference sequence). The J segment lost 2 bases and the V segment lost 8 bases, leaving 3 bases of the junction unmatched. The CDR3 totals 14 residues. CDR3 amino acids: CASGTSPNTGELFV. In DNA, the CDR3 is TGTGCCAGTGGGACTAGCCCAAACACCGGGGAGCTGTTTGTT.

This clonotype was seen more than once but under ten times. This chain joins TRBV2 and TRBJ1-5; a weak D match, TRBD1 (5 bases). Trimming removed 1 base from V and 9 bases from J, with 16 bases in between. This CDR3 is 15 amino acids long. Germline CDR1 and CDR2: SNHLY and FYNNEI. In DNA form, the CDR3 reads TGTGCCAGCAGTGAAGTCGGGGGTCATAATTCGCCCCAGCATTTT. Translated, it gives CASSEVGGHNSPQHF.

In regard to this clonotype: This may come from a read error, since a much larger clone is one base off. This chain joins TRBV3-1 and TRBJ2-7, with unresolved D. The CDR3 sequence is 11 residues long. Germline-derived CDR1 and CDR2 are LGHDT and YNNKEL (reference sequence). CDR3 bases: TGTGCCAGCAGCCGCCGTTACGGGCAGTACTTC. Translating gives CASSRRYGQYF.

This clonotype has just a few counts. CDR3: CASSPYQGYQPQHF. The DNA of the CDR3 is TGCGCCAGCAGTCCGTACCAGGGCTATCAGCCCCAGCATTTT. The chain links TRBV5-1 to TRBJ1-5, with D tentatively TRBD1 (5 bases). Trimming cost V 5 bases and J 5 bases, with 14 bases left between them. CDR3 length: 14 residues. Germline V gives CDR1 SGHRS, CDR2 YFSETQ.

This clonotype showed up many times. CDR3 bases: TGCGCCAGCAGCTTGGGTGGGACAGGAGCGTACGAGCAGTACTTC. As protein: CASSLGGTGAYEQYF. The chain recombines TRBV5-1 with TRBJ2-7; 8 nucleotides agree with TRBD1. V lost 0 bases and J lost 4; bases outside the gene matches: 6. CDR3 length: 15 amino acids. Germline CDR1 SGHRS, CDR2 YFSETQ.

The sample holds a few counts of this clonotype. The rearrangement links TRBV6-1 to TRBJ2-1; 11 nucleotides align to TRBD2. The V and J ends lost 6 bases and 7 bases, in that order; junction bases with no gene match: 8. CDR1 is MNHNS, CDR2 SASEGT, per germline. The CDR3 is 15 residues long. CDR3 sequence: CASSRTSGHSNEQFF. The CDR3 DNA is TGTGCCAGCAGCCGGACTAGCGGGCATTCTAATGAGCAGTTCTTC.

This clonotype was recorded many times. The rearrangement links TRBV28 to TRBJ2-7; D gene unclear. The V gene's germline CDR1 is MDHEN and CDR2 SYDVKM. V lost 6 bases, J lost 3 bases, and 6 bases lay in between. This CDR3 is built from 11 residues. The DNA of the CDR3 is TGTGCCAGCAGACTCTTCTACGAGCAGTACTTC. This gives the protein CASRLFYEQYF.

This clonotype appeared many times. This rearrangement joins TRBV20-1 to TRBJ2-2, with D possibly being TRBD2 (5 bases). The CDR3 length is 17 residues. The V gene lost 0 bases and the J gene lost 0 bases, with 14 bases spanning the gap. Germline V gene lookup returns CDR1 DFQATT and CDR2 SNEGSKA (reference sequence). The chain's CDR3 is CSARDPLAGSNTGELFF. The DNA of the CDR3 is TGCAGTGCTAGAGACCCTCTAGCCGGATCGAACACCGGGGAGCTGTTTTTT.

V gene TRBV7-2 combines with J gene TRBJ1-5; D might be TRBD1 (6 bases). The CDR3 has 13 amino acids. Germline V gene data show CDR1 as SGHTA and CDR2 as FQGNSA. The V and J ends lost 5 bases and 15 bases respectively, with 20 bases between them. This CDR3 is CASSPPGGLTWHF. Here the CDR3 DNA reads TGTGCCAGCAGCCCACCGGGGGGCCTAACGTGGCATTTT.

This clonotype has a handful of counts. V is TRBV4-2 and J is TRBJ1-4; D gene uncertain. Germline V gene data show CDR1 as LGHNA and CDR2 as YNFKEQ. Trimming stripped 8 bases from V and 8 bases from J, with 15 bases between. This CDR3 is built from 13 residues. The CDR3, as DNA: TGTGCCAGCTCTACCACTGTGGACGAAAAACTGTTTTTT. Translating gives CASSTTVDEKLFF.

The V call is TRBV5-1, the J call TRBJ1-2, with no clear D. Trimming left V 1 base short and J 2 bases short, with 6 bases between. Per germline, CDR1 SGHRS and CDR2 YFSETQ. This CDR3 contains 13 residues. CDR3 protein: CASSLTRNYGYTF. Written as DNA, the CDR3 is TGCGCCAGCAGCTTGACGAGGAACTATGGCTACACCTTC.

This clonotype came up many times. The rearrangement uses TRBV11-2 and TRBJ2-5; 7 nucleotides line up with TRBD2. Germline lookup yields CDR1 SGHAT and CDR2 FQNNGV. Trimming at V came to 3 bases and at J to 2 bases, leaving 6 bases not matched to a gene. This CDR3 region has 15 residues. The CDR3 nucleotides read TGTGCCAGCAGCTTCGGCGGGAGCCGTCAAGAGACCCAGTACTTC. Residues: CASSFGGSRQETQYF.

This clonotype was counted many times. This sequence joins TRBV29-1 and TRBJ2-3; D gene unclear. With 3 bases removed from V and 6 bases from J, the gap between germline ends came to 16 bases. The CDR3 extends over 14 amino acids. Germline assignment: CDR1 SQVTM and CDR2 ANQGSEA. This CDR3 is CSVEGIITSDTQYF. CDR3 nucleotide sequence: TGCAGCGTTGAGGGGATCATCACCTCGGATACGCAGTATTTT.

This clonotype was recorded at least ten times. The rearrangement links TRBV7-9 to TRBJ1-1, with no clear D. From germline, CDR1 is SEHNR and CDR2 FQNEAQ (reference sequence). Trimming took 8 bases from V and 7 from J, leaving 11 bases between them. The CDR3 covers 11 residues. CDR3 residues: CASSVVYEAFF. The CDR3 DNA sequence: TGTGCCAGCTCGGTCGTCTATGAAGCTTTCTTT. The variable domain in full, with the rest retrieved from reference TRBV7-9 and TRBJ1-1, is DTGVSQNPRHKITKRGQNVTFRCDPISEHNRLYWYRQTLGQGPEFLTYFQNEAQLEKSRLLSDRFSAERPKGSFSTLEIQRTEQGDSAMYLCASSVVYEAFFGQGTRLTVV.

Many counts were recorded for this clonotype. The chain links TRBV27 to TRBJ2-1; 8 positions agree with TRBD2. Germline CDR1 is MNHEY and CDR2 is SMNVEV (reference sequence). The CDR3 totals 14 residues. The trim removed 7 bases at V and 2 bases at J, leaving 4 bases unmatched. CDR3 loop: CASTPGGAYNEQFF. CDR3 DNA sequence: TGTGCCAGCACTCCCGGGGGGGCCTACAATGAGCAGTTCTTC.

This clonotype is medium-sized. The chain recombines TRBV7-6 with TRBJ2-1; TRBD2 aligns across 8 bases. The CDR3 is 16 residues long. The ends lost 0 bases at V and 3 bases at J; junction bases unmatched: 4. The germline V gene encodes CDR1 SGHVS and CDR2 FNYEAQ. This CDR3 reads CASSLAVREDYNEQFF. In DNA, the CDR3 is TGTGCCAGCAGCTTAGCGGTGCGGGAGGACTACAATGAGCAGTTCTTC. Together with reference TRBV7-6 and TRBJ2-1, the CDR3 gives the full variable domain: GAGVSQSPRYKVTKRGQDVALRCDPISGHVSLYWYRQALGQGPEFLTYFNYEAQQDKSGLPNDRFSAERPEGSISTLTIQRTEQRDSAMYRCASSLAVREDYNEQFFGPGTRLTVL.

As concerns this clonotype: A much larger clone sits a single nucleotide away, making a read error possible. This chain uses TRBV11-2 with TRBJ2-1; the D gene is possibly TRBD2 (6 bases). The CDR3 is made up of 17 amino acids. Germline CDR1 and CDR2: SGHAT and FQNNGV. CDR3 DNA: TGTGCCAGCAGCTTTTCTCCTCTGGGAGGCTCCTACAGTGAGCAGTTCTTC. Encoded protein: CASSFSPLGGSYSEQFF.